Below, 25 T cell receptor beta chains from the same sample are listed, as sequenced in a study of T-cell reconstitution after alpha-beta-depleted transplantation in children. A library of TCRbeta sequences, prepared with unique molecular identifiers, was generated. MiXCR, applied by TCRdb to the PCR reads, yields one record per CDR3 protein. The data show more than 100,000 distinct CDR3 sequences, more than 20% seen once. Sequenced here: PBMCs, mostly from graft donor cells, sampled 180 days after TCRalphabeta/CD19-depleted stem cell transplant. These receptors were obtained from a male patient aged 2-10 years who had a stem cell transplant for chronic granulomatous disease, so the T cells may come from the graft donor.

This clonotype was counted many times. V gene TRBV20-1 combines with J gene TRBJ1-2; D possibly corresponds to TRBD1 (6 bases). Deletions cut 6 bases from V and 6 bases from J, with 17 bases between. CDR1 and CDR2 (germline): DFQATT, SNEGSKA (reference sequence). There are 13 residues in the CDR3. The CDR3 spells CSAPRQEIDGYTF. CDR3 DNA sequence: TGCAGTGCCCCGAGACAGGAGATAGATGGCTACACCTTC.

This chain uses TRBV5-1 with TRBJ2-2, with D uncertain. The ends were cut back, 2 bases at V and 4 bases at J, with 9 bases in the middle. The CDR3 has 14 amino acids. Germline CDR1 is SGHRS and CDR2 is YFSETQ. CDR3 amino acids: CASSFIRFTGELFF. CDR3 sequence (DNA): TGCGCCAGCAGCTTTATCCGGTTCACCGGGGAGCTGTTTTTT.

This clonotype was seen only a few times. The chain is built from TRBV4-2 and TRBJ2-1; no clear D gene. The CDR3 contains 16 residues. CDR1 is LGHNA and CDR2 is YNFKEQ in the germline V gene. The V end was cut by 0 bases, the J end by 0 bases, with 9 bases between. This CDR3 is CASSQEPRVSYNEQFF. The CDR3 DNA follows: TGTGCCAGCAGCCAAGAACCCCGGGTCTCCTACAATGAGCAGTTCTTC.

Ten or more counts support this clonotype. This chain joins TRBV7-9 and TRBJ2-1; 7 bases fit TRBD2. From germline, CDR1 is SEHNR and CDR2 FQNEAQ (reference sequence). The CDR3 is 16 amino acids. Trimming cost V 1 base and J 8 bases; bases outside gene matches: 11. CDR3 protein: CASSLGPSGRSDEQFF. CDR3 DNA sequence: TGTGCCAGCAGCTTAGGGCCTAGCGGAAGGAGCGATGAGCAGTTCTTC.

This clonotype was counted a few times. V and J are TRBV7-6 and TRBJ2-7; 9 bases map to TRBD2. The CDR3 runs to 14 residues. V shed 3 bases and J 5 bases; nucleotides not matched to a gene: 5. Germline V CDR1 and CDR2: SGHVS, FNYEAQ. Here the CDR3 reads CASSFKAGGNEQYF. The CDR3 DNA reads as TGTGCCAGCAGCTTTAAAGCGGGAGGAAACGAGCAGTACTTC.

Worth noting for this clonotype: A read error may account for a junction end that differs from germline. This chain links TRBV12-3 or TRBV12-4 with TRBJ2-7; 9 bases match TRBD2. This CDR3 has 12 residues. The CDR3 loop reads CASSNSSGRKDF. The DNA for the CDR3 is TGTGCCAGCAGCAATAGTAGCGGGAGAAAGGACTTC.

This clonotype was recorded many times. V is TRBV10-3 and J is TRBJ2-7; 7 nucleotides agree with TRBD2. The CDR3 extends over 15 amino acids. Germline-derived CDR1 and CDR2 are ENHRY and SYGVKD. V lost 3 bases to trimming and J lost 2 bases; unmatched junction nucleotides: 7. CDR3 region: CAISDRLASAYEQYF. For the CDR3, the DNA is TGTGCCATCAGTGACCGACTAGCAAGTGCCTACGAGCAGTACTTC.

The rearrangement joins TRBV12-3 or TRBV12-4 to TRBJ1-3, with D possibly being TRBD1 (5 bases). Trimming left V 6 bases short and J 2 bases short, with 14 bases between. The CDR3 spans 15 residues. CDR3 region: CASSGAGGTGNTIYF. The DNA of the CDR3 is TGTGCCAGCAGCGGCGCGGGGGGAACTGGAAACACCATATATTTT.

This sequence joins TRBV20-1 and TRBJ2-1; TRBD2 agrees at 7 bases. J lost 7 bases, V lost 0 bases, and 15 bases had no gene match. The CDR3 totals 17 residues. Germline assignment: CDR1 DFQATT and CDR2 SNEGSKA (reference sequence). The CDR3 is CSAREVEVEAGENEQFF. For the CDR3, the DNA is TGCAGTGCTAGAGAGGTAGAGGTCGAGGCGGGAGAAAATGAGCAGTTCTTC.

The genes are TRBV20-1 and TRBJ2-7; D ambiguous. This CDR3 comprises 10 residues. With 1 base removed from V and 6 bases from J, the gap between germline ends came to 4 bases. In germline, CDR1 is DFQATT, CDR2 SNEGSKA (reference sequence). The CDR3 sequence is CSARGGEQYF. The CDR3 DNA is TGCAGTGCTAGAGGGGGCGAGCAGTACTTC.

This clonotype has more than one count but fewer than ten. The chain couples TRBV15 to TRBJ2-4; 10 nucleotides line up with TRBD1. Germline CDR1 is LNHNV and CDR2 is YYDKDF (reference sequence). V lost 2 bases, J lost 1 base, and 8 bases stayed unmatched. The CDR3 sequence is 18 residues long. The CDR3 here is CATSRPPGDRGAKNIQYF. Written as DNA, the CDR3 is TGTGCCACCAGCAGACCCCCGGGGGACAGGGGTGCCAAAAACATTCAGTACTTC.

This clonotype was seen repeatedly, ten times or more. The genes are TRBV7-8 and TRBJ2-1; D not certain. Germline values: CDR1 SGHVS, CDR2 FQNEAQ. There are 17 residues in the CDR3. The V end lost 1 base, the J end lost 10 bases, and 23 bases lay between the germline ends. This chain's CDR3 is CASSLGPGPRMESEQFF. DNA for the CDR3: TGTGCCAGCAGCTTAGGGCCGGGCCCCAGAATGGAGAGCGAGCAGTTCTTC.

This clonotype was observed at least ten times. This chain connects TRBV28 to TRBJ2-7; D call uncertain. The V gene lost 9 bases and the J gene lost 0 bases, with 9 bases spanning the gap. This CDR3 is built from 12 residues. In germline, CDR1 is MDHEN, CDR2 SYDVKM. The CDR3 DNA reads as TGTGCCAGTACACCGAGCTCCTACGAGCAGTACTTC. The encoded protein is CASTPSSYEQYF.

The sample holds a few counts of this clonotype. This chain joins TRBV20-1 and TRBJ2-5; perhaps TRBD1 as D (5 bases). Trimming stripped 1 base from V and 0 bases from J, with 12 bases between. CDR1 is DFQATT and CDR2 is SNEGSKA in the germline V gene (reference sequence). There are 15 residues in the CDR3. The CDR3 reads CSARGKKQDQETQYF. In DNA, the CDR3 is TGCAGTGCTAGAGGAAAAAAACAGGACCAAGAGACCCAGTACTTC.

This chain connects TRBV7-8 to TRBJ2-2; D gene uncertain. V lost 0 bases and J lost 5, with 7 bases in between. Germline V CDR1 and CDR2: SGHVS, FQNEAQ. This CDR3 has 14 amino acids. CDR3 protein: CASSLAGRTGELFF. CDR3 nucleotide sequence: TGTGCCAGCAGCTTAGCTGGGCGAACCGGGGAGCTGTTTTTT.

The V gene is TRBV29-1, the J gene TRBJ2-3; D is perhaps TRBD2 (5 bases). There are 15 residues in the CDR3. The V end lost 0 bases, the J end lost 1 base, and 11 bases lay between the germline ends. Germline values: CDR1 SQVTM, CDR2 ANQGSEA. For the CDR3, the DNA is TGCAGCGTTGAAGATTTACCGCGGGGCACAGATACGCAGTATTTT. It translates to CSVEDLPRGTDTQYF.

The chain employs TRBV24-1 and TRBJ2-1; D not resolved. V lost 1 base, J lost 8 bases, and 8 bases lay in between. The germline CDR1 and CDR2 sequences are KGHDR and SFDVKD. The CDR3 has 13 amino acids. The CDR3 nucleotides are TGTGCCACCAGTGATTTAACAAGCGATGAGCAGTTCTTC. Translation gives CATSDLTSDEQFF.

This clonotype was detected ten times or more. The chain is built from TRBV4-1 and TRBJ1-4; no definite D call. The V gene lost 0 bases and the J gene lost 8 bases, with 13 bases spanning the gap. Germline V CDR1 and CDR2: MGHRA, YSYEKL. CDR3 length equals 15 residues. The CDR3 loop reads CASSQDPYGREKLFF. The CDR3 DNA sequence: TGCGCCAGCAGCCAAGATCCGTATGGTAGGGAAAAACTGTTTTTT.

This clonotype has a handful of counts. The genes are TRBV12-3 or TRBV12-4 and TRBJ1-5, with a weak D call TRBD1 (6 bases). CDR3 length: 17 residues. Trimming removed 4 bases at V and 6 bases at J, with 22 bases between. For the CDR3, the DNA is TGTGCCAGCAGTTCAGATACCGGGACAACGGTGGCTCAGCCCCAGCATTTT. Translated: CASSSDTGTTVAQPQHF.

The CDR3 is CATSTPLRGGLPGNTIYF. The CDR3 bases are TGTGCCACCAGCACGCCTTTGAGGGGGGGTCTGCCTGGAAACACCATATATTTT. The chain carries TRBV15 and TRBJ1-3; D might be TRBD1 (6 bases). The CDR3 is 18 residues long. Germline lookup yields CDR1 LNHNV and CDR2 YYDKDF (reference sequence). Trimming took off 4 bases at V and 2 bases at J, with 21 bases between the two ends.

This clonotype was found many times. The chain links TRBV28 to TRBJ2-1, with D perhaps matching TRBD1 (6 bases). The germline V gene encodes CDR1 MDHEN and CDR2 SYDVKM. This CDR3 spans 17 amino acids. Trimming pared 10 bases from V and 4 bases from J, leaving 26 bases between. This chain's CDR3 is CATTYAPGTTTYNEQFF. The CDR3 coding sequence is TGTGCCACCACCTATGCCCCGGGGACAACTACATACAATGAGCAGTTCTTC.

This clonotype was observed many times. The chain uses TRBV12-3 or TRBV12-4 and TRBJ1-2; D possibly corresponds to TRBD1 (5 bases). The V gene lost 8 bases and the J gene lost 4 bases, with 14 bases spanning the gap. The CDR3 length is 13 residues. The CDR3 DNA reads TGTGCCAGCCCGGGACCCGGTTCCTATGGCTACACCTTC. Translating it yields CASPGPGSYGYTF.

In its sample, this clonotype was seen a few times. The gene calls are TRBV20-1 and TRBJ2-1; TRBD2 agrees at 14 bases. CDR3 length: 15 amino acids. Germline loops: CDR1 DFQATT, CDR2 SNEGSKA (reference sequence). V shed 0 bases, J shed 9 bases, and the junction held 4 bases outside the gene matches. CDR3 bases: TGCAGTGCTAGAGATGGGACTAGCGGGAGTAGTGAGCAGTTCTTC. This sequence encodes CSARDGTSGSSEQFF.

The CDR3 reads CASSLGQVHYYQETQYF. CDR3 bases: TGTGCCAGCAGCTTAGGGCAGGTTCACTACTACCAAGAGACCCAGTACTTC. This chain uses TRBV7-6 with TRBJ2-5; D not certain. The V end was cut by 1 base, the J end by 0 bases, with 15 bases between. The germline V gene encodes CDR1 SGHVS and CDR2 FNYEAQ. CDR3 size: 17 residues.

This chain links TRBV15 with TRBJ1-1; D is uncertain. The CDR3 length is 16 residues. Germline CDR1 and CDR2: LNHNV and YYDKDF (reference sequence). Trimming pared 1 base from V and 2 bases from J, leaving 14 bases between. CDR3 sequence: CATSRVGRSPNTEAFF. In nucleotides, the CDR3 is TGTGCCACCAGCAGAGTCGGGAGGAGTCCTAACACTGAAGCTTTCTTT.